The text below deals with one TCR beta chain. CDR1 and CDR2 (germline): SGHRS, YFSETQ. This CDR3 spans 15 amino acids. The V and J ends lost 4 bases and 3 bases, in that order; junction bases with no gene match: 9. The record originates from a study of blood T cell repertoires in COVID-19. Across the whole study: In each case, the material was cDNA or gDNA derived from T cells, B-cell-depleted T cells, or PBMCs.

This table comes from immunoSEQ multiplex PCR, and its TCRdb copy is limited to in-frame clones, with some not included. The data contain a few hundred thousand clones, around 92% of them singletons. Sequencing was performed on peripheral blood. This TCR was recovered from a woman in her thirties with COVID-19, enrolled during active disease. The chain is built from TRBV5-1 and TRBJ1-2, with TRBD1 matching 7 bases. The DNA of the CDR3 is TGCGCCAGCAGCCTACGACAGGGAACGGACTATGGCTACACCTTC. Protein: CASSLRQGTDYGYTF.